The 2 T cell receptor beta chains given below trace back to one sample, sequenced in a study of T-cell reconstitution after alpha-beta-depleted transplantation in children. Preparation of the TCRbeta library used unique molecular identifiers. TCRdb processed the PCR reads anew with MiXCR; each CDR3 protein has one entry. The sample consists of about 580,000 distinct CDR3 sequences, more than 20% of them appearing once. Sequences were derived from PBMCs, sampled before TCRalphabeta/CD19-depleted stem cell transplant. These receptor sequences come from a boy younger than two with Wiskott-Aldrich syndrome, due to receive a stem cell transplant.

The chain employs TRBV7-2 and TRBJ2-1, with 11 bases that match TRBD2. Trimming took 1 base from V and 7 from J; bases not matched to a gene: 6. The CDR3 extends over 16 amino acids. CDR1 and CDR2 from the germline V gene are SGHTA and FQGNSA. The CDR3 DNA sequence: TGTGCCAGCAGCTTAGTAGGGACTAGCGGAGTTAATGAGCAGTTCTTC. Protein product: CASSLVGTSGVNEQFF. Looking up the rest from reference TRBV7-2 and TRBJ2-1 gives the full variable domain: GAGVSQSPSNKVTEKGKDVELRCDPISGHTALYWYRQSLGQGLEFLIYFQGNSAPDKSGLPSDRFSAERTGGSVSTLTIQRTQQEDSAVYLCASSLVGTSGVNEQFFGPGTRLTVL.

This clonotype has only a few counts. The V call is TRBV12-3 or TRBV12-4, the J call TRBJ1-4; TRBD1 agrees at 8 bases. The CDR3 covers 15 residues. Trimming removed 5 bases from V and 5 bases from J; junction bases left unmatched: 7. The CDR3 here is CASSKGTGDNEKLFF. The CDR3 region has the DNA TGTGCCAGCAGTAAGGGGACAGGCGACAATGAAAAACTGTTTTTT.